This T cell receptor (beta chain) appears in the sequencing data of a study of T cell responses to AZD1222 COVID-19 vaccine. V was cut by 5 bases and J by 0 bases, with 12 bases left in between. Germline values: CDR1 SGHRS, CDR2 YFSETQ. This CDR3 is 15 amino acids long. With regard to this clone: Its antigen is not known.

Study-wide results and caveats: Only six people who got AZD1222 tested seropositive at baseline. Nearly half of spike-specific TCRs reportedly target variant regions that are unmutated in the B.1.351 and B.1.1.7 variants.

The assay was immunoSEQ multiplex PCR, and TCRdb's table has in-frame clones only and misses some. This table holds over 110,000 clones, about 92% found once. The TCR was taken from an adult in good health. The chain recombines TRBV5-1 with TRBJ2-1; D is perhaps TRBD2 (6 bases). Here the sequenced sample was peripheral blood, taken on day 0 of AZD1222 vaccination. CDR3: CASSPPSDSYNEQFF. For the CDR3, the DNA is TGCGCCAGCAGTCCCCCTAGCGACTCCTACAATGAGCAGTTCTTC.